The 20 T cell receptor beta chains below come from one sample, sequenced in a study of tumor-infiltrating lymphocytes in localized non-small cell lung cancer. Assay: immunoSEQ multiplex PCR; the TCRdb copy retains only in-frame clones and omits some. Of some 21,000 clones in the sample, approximately 80% were seen once. Input material: lung tumor tissue. Source of these receptors: a human donor with non-small cell lung cancer.

J is TRBJ2-1 and V is TRBV6-5, with D possibly being TRBD1 (6 bases). This CDR3 region has 14 residues. Deletions cut 6 bases from V and 8 bases from J, with 17 bases between. Germline V gene sequence: CDR1 MNHEY, CDR2 SVGAGI. The CDR3 spells CASSRQGGLDEQFF. CDR3 coding DNA: TGTGCCAGCAGCAGGCAAGGGGGATTGGATGAGCAGTTCTTC.

The CDR3 region has the DNA TGTGCCAGCAGCTTTAAACCCCAGGGAAAACTGTTTTTT. It is translated as CASSFKPQGKLFF. The J gene is TRBJ1-4, the V gene TRBV7-8, with D possibly being TRBD1 (5 bases). Trimming removed 3 bases at V and 10 bases at J, with 12 bases between. The CDR3 runs to 13 residues. CDR1 SGHVS and CDR2 FQNEAQ come from the germline V gene.

The V call is TRBV29-1, the J call TRBJ2-1, with 14 bases identical to TRBD2. CDR3 size: 16 residues. In germline, CDR1 is SQVTM, CDR2 ANQGSEA. Germline trimming cut 3 bases from V and 12 bases from J; bases unmatched to any gene: 13. The CDR3 DNA reads TGCAGCGTTGAGGGAACCGGGACTAGCGGGAGCCTAGGGCAGTTCTTC. It is translated as CSVEGTGTSGSLGQFF.

The chain is built from TRBV4-3 and TRBJ2-4; D is unresolved. Trimming took off 0 bases at V and 1 base at J, with 13 bases between the two ends. Germline values: CDR1 LGHNA, CDR2 YSLEER. This CDR3 contains 17 residues. CDR3 coding DNA: TGCGCCAGCAGCCAAGAATCCCAGGCTTGGGCCAAAAACATTCAGTACTTC. As protein: CASSQESQAWAKNIQYF.

The chain has TRBV7-2 and TRBJ2-5; TRBD2 matches 8 bases. V shed 5 bases and J 5 bases; nucleotides not matched to a gene: 16. CDR1 is SGHTA and CDR2 is FQGNSA in the germline V gene. This CDR3 has 17 residues. CDR3: CASSQQLSSGFRETQYF. The CDR3 region has the DNA TGTGCCAGCAGCCAACAACTGTCTAGCGGGTTCAGGGAGACCCAGTACTTC.

This clone has a handful of counts. The chain has TRBV18 and TRBJ1-2; D is possibly TRBD1 (6 bases). V dropped 3 bases and J dropped 5 bases, with 16 bases sitting between them. This CDR3 spans 15 amino acids. Germline V gene sequence: CDR1 KGHSH, CDR2 LQKENI. The CDR3 DNA reads as TGTGCCAGCTCACCGCGTGATAGGGGGGGATATGGCTACACCTTC. Protein sequence: CASSPRDRGGYGYTF.

This chain uses TRBV6-4 with TRBJ1-1; no clear D. Germline V gene data show CDR1 as MRHNA and CDR2 as SNTAGT. V was pared by 6 bases and J by 3 bases, with 11 bases between. This CDR3 is built from 13 residues. The CDR3 reads CASRRTRDTEAFF. In DNA form, the CDR3 reads TGTGCCAGCAGGCGGACGAGAGACACTGAAGCTTTCTTT.

This rearrangement joins TRBV7-8 to TRBJ2-1; TRBD1 agrees at 9 bases. V lost 5 bases to trimming and J lost 12 bases; unmatched junction nucleotides: 14. The CDR3 has 15 residues. Looked up from germline, CDR1 is SGHVS and CDR2 is FQNEAQ. CDR3 coding DNA: TGTGCCAGCAGCCGATCCGGGACAGGGATCCCTGGGCAGTTCTTC. Its translation: CASSRSGTGIPGQFF.

J is TRBJ1-3 and V is TRBV5-5; no clear D gene. V lost 4 bases and J 4 bases, leaving 15 bases between the germline ends. The CDR3 covers 15 residues. The V gene's germline CDR1 is SGHKS and CDR2 YYEKEE (reference sequence). The CDR3 DNA is TGTGCCAGCAGCCCCCAGACCATGGGAGGAAACACCATATATTTT. This codes for CASSPQTMGGNTIYF.

This chain links TRBV18 with TRBJ1-1; tentatively, D is TRBD1 (5 bases). The CDR3 runs 14 residues. V shed 4 bases and J shed 1 base, with 10 bases lying between them. Germline values: CDR1 KGHSH, CDR2 LQKENI. The chain's CDR3 is CASSLGDWNTEAFF. Written as DNA, the CDR3 is TGTGCCAGCTCACTGGGGGACTGGAACACTGAAGCTTTCTTT.

This clone was seen once. The chain is built from TRBV10-3 and TRBJ2-1, with TRBD2 identical over 7 bases. The CDR3 length is 15 residues. Looked up from germline, CDR1 is ENHRY and CDR2 is SYGVKD. V was pared by 2 bases and J by 5 bases, with 6 bases of the junction left unmatched. The CDR3 nucleotides read TGTGCCATCAGTGAGACACCGGGACTAAACAATGAGCAGTTCTTC. It translates to CAISETPGLNNEQFF.

This clone was counted only a few times. The V call is TRBV5-4, the J call TRBJ2-1, with 9 bases aligning to TRBD2. Germline-derived CDR1 and CDR2 are SGHNT and YYREEE (reference sequence). The CDR3 has 16 residues. The V and J ends lost 4 bases and 0 bases, in that order; junction bases with no gene match: 5. CDR3 coding DNA: TGTGCCAGCAGCCTCGAGACTAGCGGCTCCTACAATGAGCAGTTCTTC. It codes for CASSLETSGSYNEQFF.

This clone was observed a single time. The chain employs TRBV27 and TRBJ2-1, with TRBD2 matching 8 bases. The J segment lost 8 bases and the V segment lost 7 bases, leaving 13 bases of the junction unmatched. The CDR3 contains 15 residues. Per the germline V gene, CDR1 is MNHEY and CDR2 is SMNVEV (reference sequence). CDR3 DNA: TGTGCCAGCATGGCCAGGAGCGGGAGCGGGGATGAGCAGTTCTTC. It specifies CASMARSGSGDEQFF.

The chain is built from TRBV11-2 and TRBJ1-2, with D hard to call. The CDR3 has 12 amino acids. Trimming removed 5 bases from V and 4 bases from J, with 8 bases in between. Germline V gene lookup returns CDR1 SGHAT and CDR2 FQNNGV. The CDR3 DNA reads TGTGCCAGCAGCCAGACGATCTATGGCTACACCTTC. It encodes CASSQTIYGYTF.

This chain connects TRBV7-2 to TRBJ2-7; TRBD2 is a possible D gene (5 bases). This CDR3 has 15 residues. The germline V and J ends were trimmed by 2 bases and 0 bases, with 11 bases remaining between them. Germline CDR1 is SGHTA and CDR2 is FQGNSA. The CDR3: CASSLFKGASYEQYF. The CDR3 nucleotides are TGTGCCAGCAGCTTATTTAAGGGAGCCTCCTACGAGCAGTACTTC. Supplemented by reference TRBV7-2 and TRBJ2-7, the full variable domain reads GAGVSQSPSNKVTEKGKDVELRCDPISGHTALYWYRQSLGQGLEFLIYFQGNSAPDKSGLPSDRFSAERTGGSVSTLTIQRTQQEDSAVYLCASSLFKGASYEQYFGPGTRLTVT.

Here the CDR3 reads CASRPDGQYEQYF. DNA of the CDR3: TGTGCCAGCAGGCCCGACGGACAGTACGAGCAGTACTTC. This chain joins TRBV6-5 and TRBJ2-7, with TRBD1 as a possible D gene (6 bases). The germline V gene has CDR1 MNHEY and CDR2 SVGAGI. Trimming removed 6 bases at V and 4 bases at J, with 13 bases between. CDR3 size: 13 residues.

The V and J genes are TRBV7-2 and TRBJ2-7, with a weak D call TRBD1 (7 bases). Trimming took off 1 base at V and 1 base at J, with 14 bases between the two ends. Germline CDR1 reads SGHTA; CDR2 reads FQGNSA. CDR3 length equals 16 residues. Here the CDR3 reads CASSLGGTAISYEQYF. The CDR3 DNA sequence: TGTGCCAGCAGCTTAGGCGGGACAGCCATTTCCTACGAGCAGTACTTC.

The J gene is TRBJ2-3, the V gene TRBV5-4; D could derive from TRBD1 or TRBD2 (6 bases each). From germline, CDR1 is SGHNT and CDR2 YYREEE (reference sequence). Trimming took 4 bases from V and 3 from J, leaving 18 bases between them. This CDR3 has 16 residues. The CDR3 DNA reads TGTGCCAGCAGCCCGGGACAAACCCGGGGGACAGATACGCAGTATTTT. Translating gives CASSPGQTRGTDTQYF.

In its sample, this clone is medium-sized. The chain has TRBV9 and TRBJ1-1; D not certain. Germline CDR1 and CDR2: SGDLS and YYNGEE. Trimming shortened V by 0 bases and J by 1 base, and 4 bases separated the two germline ends. The CDR3 spans 13 residues. The CDR3 sequence: CASSVGANTEAFF. In nucleotides, the CDR3 is TGTGCCAGCAGCGTAGGGGCGAACACTGAAGCTTTCTTT.

The chain joins TRBV2 to TRBJ1-1; a possible D gene is TRBD1 (5 bases). The germline gives CDR1 SNHLY, CDR2 FYNNEI. The CDR3 is 13 amino acids. V was trimmed by 8 bases and J by 1 base, leaving 11 bases between them. The CDR3 sequence is CASLQDTNTEAFF. The CDR3, as DNA: TGTGCCAGCTTACAGGACACGAACACTGAAGCTTTCTTT. The full variable domain, its missing parts supplied by reference TRBV2 and TRBJ1-1, is EPEVTQTPSHQVTQMGQEVILRCVPISNHLYFYWYRQILGQKVEFLVSFYNNEISEKSEIFDDQFSVERPDGSNFTLKIRSTKLEDSAMYFCASLQDTNTEAFFGQGTRLTVV.